This is a list of T cell receptor beta chains from one sample in a study of identical twins. TCRdb re-analysed the 5' RACE reads in MiXCR, keeping a single row per CDR3 protein. Of under 400,000 distinct CDR3 sequences in the sample, approximately 10% were seen once. Specimen: naive T cells sorted from blood. The receptor set was obtained from a woman aged 50 to 60 in good health. CDR3s include the opening cysteine and the closing phenylalanine or tryptophan. The D gene is left open where the match is weak. Part of the rows lack a size; the others show once, few, many or a class for expanded clones.

D gene,V gene,J gene,clone size,CDR3 protein,CDR3 DNA
NA,TRBV24-1,TRBJ2-2,few,CAARGKNTGELFF,TGTGCCGCGAGGGGTAAGAACACCGGGGAGCTGTTTTTT
TRBD2,TRBV4-1,TRBJ2-4,NA,CASSQGGRGIGENIQYF,TGCGCCAGCAGCCAAGGTGGGCGGGGGATTGGCGAAAACATTCAGTACTTC
TRBD2,TRBV3-1,TRBJ2-1,NA,CASSQRLAGVRTISEQFF,TGTGCCAGCAGCCAGAGACTAGCGGGAGTAAGGACAATCTCTGAGCAGTTCTTC
TRBD1,TRBV27,TRBJ2-5,many,CASSGTGRVQETQYF,TGTGCCAGCAGTGGGACAGGGAGGGTACAAGAGACCCAGTACTTC
NA,TRBV6-5,TRBJ1-3,many,CASSPTRGNTIYF,TGTGCCAGCAGTCCCACCCGTGGAAACACCATATATTTT
NA,TRBV29-1,TRBJ2-7,many,CSVVEWQEQYF,TGCAGCGTTGTAGAGTGGCAGGAGCAGTACTTC
NA,TRBV20-1,TRBJ2-1,many,CSARQGNEQFF,TGCAGTGCTAGACAGGGAAATGAGCAGTTCTTC
TRBD1,TRBV20-1,TRBJ1-2,many,CSARKGVQGAPYGYTF,TGCAGTGCTAGAAAAGGGGTACAGGGGGCCCCTTATGGCTACACCTTC
TRBD2,TRBV12-3/TRBV12-4,TRBJ2-7,many,CASRRGTSVYEQYF,TGTGCCAGCAGGCGAGGGACTAGCGTCTACGAGCAGTACTTC
NA,TRBV9,TRBJ2-1,many,CASSVAFNEQFF,TGTGCCAGCAGCGTAGCCTTCAATGAGCAGTTCTTC
NA,TRBV19,TRBJ2-5,NA,CASSTGGLIGVETQYF,TGTGCCAGTAGTACAGGGGGACTTATCGGCGTGGAGACCCAGTACTTC
NA,TRBV10-3,TRBJ2-7,NA,CAISGAVRSYEQYF,TGTGCCATCAGTGGGGCAGTCCGCTCCTACGAGCAGTACTTC
NA,TRBV29-1,TRBJ1-2,NA,CSVFSGGYGYTF,TGCAGCGTTTTCTCGGGAGGATATGGCTACACCTTC
NA,TRBV3-1,TRBJ2-6,NA,CASRYHQAGSGANVLTF,TGTGCCAGCAGATACCACCAAGCGGGCTCTGGGGCCAACGTCCTGACTTTC
NA,TRBV2,TRBJ2-3,few,CASSDRFNTQYF,TGTGCCAGCTCGGACAGATTTAATACGCAGTATTTT
NA,TRBV20-1,TRBJ1-6,many,CSARTPNNSPLHF,TGCAGTGCTAGGACACCGAATAATTCACCCCTCCACTTT
NA,TRBV15,TRBJ2-5,many,CATSRPGETQYF,TGTGCCACCAGCAGACCGGGAGAGACCCAGTACTTC
TRBD2,TRBV29-1,TRBJ2-1,few,CSGTPTSGMGGEQFF,TGCAGCGGTACTCCGACTAGCGGGATGGGAGGGGAGCAGTTCTTC
NA,TRBV12-3/TRBV12-4,TRBJ1-3,few,CASSAGQDGKLDF,TGTGCCAGCAGTGCGGGTCAGGACGGGAAATTGGATTTT
NA,TRBV20-1,TRBJ1-1,few,CSARDWNTEAFF,TGCAGTGCACGCGACTGGAACACTGAAGCTTTCTTT
TRBD2,TRBV6-5,TRBJ2-1,NA,CASRGTSGQYNEQFF,TGTGCCAGCAGAGGGACTAGCGGACAATACAATGAGCAGTTCTTC
NA,TRBV4-2,TRBJ2-4,NA,CASSQEGADKNIQYF,TGTGCCAGCAGCCAAGAGGGTGCAGACAAAAACATTCAGTACTTC
NA,TRBV9,TRBJ1-1,few,CASSVLNTEAFF,TGTGCCAGCAGCGTACTGAACACTGAAGCTTTCTTT
TRBD1,TRBV29-1,TRBJ2-3,few,CSVARGRLDTQYF,TGCAGCGTTGCCAGGGGGCGACTGGATACGCAGTATTTT
NA,TRBV19,TRBJ2-7,NA,CASSIGRARFYEQYF,TGTGCCAGTAGTATAGGACGGGCAAGATTCTACGAGCAGTACTTC
NA,TRBV12-3/TRBV12-4,TRBJ2-5,many,CASSSQNPGGETQYF,TGTGCCAGCAGTTCCCAGAATCCCGGTGGAGAGACCCAGTACTTC
TRBD2,TRBV13,TRBJ2-1,NA,CASSNSGRAYNEQFF,TGTGCCAGCAGCAATAGCGGGAGGGCCTACAATGAGCAGTTCTTC
NA,TRBV7-6,TRBJ1-1,few,CASSAGPRGGAFF,TGTGCCAGCAGCGCCGGGCCCCGGGGGGGGGCTTTCTTT
TRBD2,TRBV15,TRBJ2-1,few,CATSRGTSGTNEQFF,TGTGCCACCAGCAGAGGGACTAGCGGGACCAATGAGCAGTTCTTC
NA,TRBV29-1,TRBJ2-1,many,CSVELLDEQFF,TGCAGCGTTGAACTCCTGGATGAGCAGTTCTTC
NA,TRBV29-1,TRBJ1-2,few,CSVEDTNTLGYTF,TGCAGCGTTGAAGATACGAACACCCTAGGCTACACCTTC
TRBD2,TRBV7-7,TRBJ2-2,few,CASSRGLAGEIGELFF,TGTGCTAGCAGCCGGGGACTAGCGGGAGAGATCGGGGAGCTGTTTTTT